This passage covers 13 T cell receptor beta chains from one sample sequenced in a study of T cells in Graves' hyperthyroidism and ophthalmopathy. Amplification yielded TCR beta CDR3 regions, with RNA transcripts as the source. First-round RT-PCR targeting the TCR CDR3 was performed with the HTBI primer set. Each CDR3 protein is one row after TCRdb ran MiXCR on the multiplex PCR reads. The sample records about 410,000 distinct CDR3 sequences, more than 12% being singletons. Sequencing was done on a sample of blood. Receptors were obtained from a woman aged 25 to 39 with Graves' ophthalmopathy.

This clonotype was observed at least ten times. The chain joins TRBV20-1 to TRBJ1-5, with a tentative D call TRBD1 (5 bases). This CDR3 is built from 14 residues. Germline values: CDR1 DFQATT, CDR2 SNEGSKA (reference sequence). The V end lost 3 bases, the J end lost 4 bases, and 13 bases lay between the germline ends. CDR3 in amino acids: CSASHGRGNQPQHF. As DNA, the CDR3 is TGCAGTGCTAGTCATGGAAGGGGAAATCAGCCCCAGCATTTT.

The table lists this clonotype with a few counts. V and J are TRBV19 and TRBJ1-5; the D is unclear. CDR1 and CDR2 from the germline V gene are LNHDA and SQIVND (reference sequence). Trimming removed 5 bases at V and 5 bases at J, with 10 bases between. CDR3 length: 13 amino acids. The CDR3 sequence is CASSSWFDQPQHF. The CDR3 region has the DNA TGTGCCAGTAGTTCCTGGTTTGATCAGCCCCAGCATTTT. Full variable domain (missing parts from reference TRBV19 and TRBJ1-5): DGGITQSPKYLFRKEGQNVTLSCEQNLNHDAMYWYRQDPGQGLRLIYYSQIVNDFQKGDIAEGYSVSREKKESFPLTVTSAQKNPTAFYLCASSSWFDQPQHFGDGTRLSIL.

Ten or more counts support this clonotype. V gene TRBV28 combines with J gene TRBJ2-7; perhaps D is TRBD1 or TRBD2 (7 bases each). The CDR3 sequence is 13 residues long. Between the trimmed V and J ends, which lost 4 bases and 5 bases, there was a span of 12 bases. CDR1 MDHEN and CDR2 SYDVKM come from the germline V gene. The CDR3 is CASSWEGANEQYF. For the CDR3, the DNA is TGTGCCAGCAGTTGGGAGGGGGCCAACGAGCAGTACTTC.

This clonotype was detected many times. J is TRBJ2-7 and V is TRBV11-2; 10 bases match TRBD2. Germline V gene sequence: CDR1 SGHAT, CDR2 FQNNGV. The CDR3 extends over 17 amino acids. The V gene end was trimmed by 5 bases and the J gene end by 3 bases; junction bases not matched to a gene: 13. Written as DNA, the CDR3 is TGTGCCAGCAGCCTTAGCGGGGGGCAGGGAATATACTACGAGCAGTACTTC. This encodes CASSLSGGQGIYYEQYF.

The genes are TRBV11-3 and TRBJ1-1; D is unresolved. Trimming pared 6 bases from V and 7 bases from J, leaving 18 bases between. The CDR3 has 14 residues. Germline assignment: CDR1 SGHNT and CDR2 YENEEA. The CDR3 nucleotides are TGTGCCAGCAGGATGGACCGGGTGGAGAATGAAGCTTTCTTT. It specifies CASRMDRVENEAFF.

Here the CDR3 reads CSARDRGYEKLFF. The CDR3 DNA follows: TGCAGTGCTAGAGACAGGGGATATGAAAAACTGTTTTTT. The chain joins TRBV20-1 to TRBJ1-4, with a possible D match to TRBD1 (6 bases). Germline CDR1 reads DFQATT; CDR2 reads SNEGSKA (reference sequence). The CDR3 consists of 13 residues. V shed 0 bases and J shed 6 bases, with 8 bases lying between them.

This clonotype was picked up many times. This chain links TRBV3-1 with TRBJ2-3; 9 bases line up with TRBD1. The CDR3 extends over 16 amino acids. Per germline, CDR1 LGHDT and CDR2 YNNKEL (reference sequence). With 4 bases clipped from V and 4 bases from J, the junction kept 9 bases outside the gene matches. CDR3 coding DNA: TGTGCCAGCAGCCCGCTGACAGGGGGAAGGTCAGATACGCAGTATTTT. It translates to CASSPLTGGRSDTQYF.

This clonotype has a count of ten or more. The J gene is TRBJ1-1, the V gene TRBV10-3; perhaps TRBD1 as D (6 bases). In germline, CDR1 is ENHRY, CDR2 SYGVKD. Trimming pared 0 bases from V and 8 bases from J, leaving 7 bases between. This CDR3 has 12 amino acids. The CDR3 sequence: CAISESGGEAFF. DNA of the CDR3: TGTGCCATCAGTGAGTCGGGGGGCGAAGCTTTCTTT.

This clonotype was detected ten times or more. V is TRBV28 and J is TRBJ2-7; the D gene is possibly TRBD1 (6 bases). This CDR3 spans 15 amino acids. CDR1 and CDR2 (germline): MDHEN, SYDVKM. V was cut by 4 bases and J by 2 bases, with 15 bases left in between. Here the CDR3 reads CASSSQDRKTYEQYF. Written as DNA, the CDR3 is TGTGCCAGCAGTTCGCAGGACAGAAAAACCTACGAGCAGTACTTC.

This clonotype occurred many times. The CDR3 nucleotides are TGTGCCAGCAGGGACAGGGAAGCTCAGCCCCAGCATTTT. Residues: CASRDREAQPQHF. V usage is TRBV12-3 or TRBV12-4 and J usage is TRBJ1-5; TRBD1 agrees at 8 bases. V lost 6 bases, J lost 6 bases, and 4 bases stayed unmatched. There are 13 residues in the CDR3.

The chain couples TRBV29-1 to TRBJ2-7; tentatively, D is TRBD1 or TRBD2 (6 bases each). CDR3 length: 12 amino acids. Germline lookup yields CDR1 SQVTM and CDR2 ANQGSEA. Trimming took off 4 bases at V and 7 bases at J, with 14 bases between the two ends. The CDR3 here is CSVVWGAEEQYF. DNA of the CDR3: TGCAGCGTTGTCTGGGGGGCGGAGGAGCAGTACTTC.

This chain uses TRBV29-1 with TRBJ2-3; a weak D match, TRBD1 (5 bases). The CDR3 spans 14 residues. Germline CDR1 SQVTM, CDR2 ANQGSEA. Trimming shortened V by 4 bases and J by 2 bases, and 13 bases separated the two germline ends. The CDR3 bases are TGCAGCGTTGGCGCGACAGCCTTCACAGATACGCAGTATTTT. It translates to CSVGATAFTDTQYF.

This clonotype was detected many times. V usage is TRBV15 and J usage is TRBJ1-5; D call uncertain. The V gene's germline CDR1 is LNHNV and CDR2 YYDKDF (reference sequence). The CDR3 runs to 14 residues. V lost 2 bases and J lost 3, with 8 bases in between. DNA of the CDR3: TGTGCCACCAGCAGACCACCGTTCAATCAGCCCCAGCATTTT. Protein product: CATSRPPFNQPQHF. Looking up the rest from reference TRBV15 and TRBJ1-5 gives the full variable domain: DAMVIQNPRYQVTQFGKPVTLSCSQTLNHNVMYWYQQKSSQAPKLLFHYYDKDFNNEADTPDNFQSRRPNTSFCFLDIRSPGLGDTAMYLCATSRPPFNQPQHFGDGTRLSIL.